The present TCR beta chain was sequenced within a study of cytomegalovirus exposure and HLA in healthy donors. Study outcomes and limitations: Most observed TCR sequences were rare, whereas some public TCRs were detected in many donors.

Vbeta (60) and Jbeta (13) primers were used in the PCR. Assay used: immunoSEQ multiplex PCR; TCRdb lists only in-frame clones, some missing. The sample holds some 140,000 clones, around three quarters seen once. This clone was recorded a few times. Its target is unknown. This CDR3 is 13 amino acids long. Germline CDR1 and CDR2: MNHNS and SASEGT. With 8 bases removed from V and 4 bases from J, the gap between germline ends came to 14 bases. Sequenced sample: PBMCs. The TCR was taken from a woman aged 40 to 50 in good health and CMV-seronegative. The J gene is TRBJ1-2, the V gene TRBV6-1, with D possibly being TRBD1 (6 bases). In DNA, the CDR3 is TGTGCCAGCCAGGGGTGGCGTGCCTATGGCTACACCTTC. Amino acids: CASQGWRAYGYTF.